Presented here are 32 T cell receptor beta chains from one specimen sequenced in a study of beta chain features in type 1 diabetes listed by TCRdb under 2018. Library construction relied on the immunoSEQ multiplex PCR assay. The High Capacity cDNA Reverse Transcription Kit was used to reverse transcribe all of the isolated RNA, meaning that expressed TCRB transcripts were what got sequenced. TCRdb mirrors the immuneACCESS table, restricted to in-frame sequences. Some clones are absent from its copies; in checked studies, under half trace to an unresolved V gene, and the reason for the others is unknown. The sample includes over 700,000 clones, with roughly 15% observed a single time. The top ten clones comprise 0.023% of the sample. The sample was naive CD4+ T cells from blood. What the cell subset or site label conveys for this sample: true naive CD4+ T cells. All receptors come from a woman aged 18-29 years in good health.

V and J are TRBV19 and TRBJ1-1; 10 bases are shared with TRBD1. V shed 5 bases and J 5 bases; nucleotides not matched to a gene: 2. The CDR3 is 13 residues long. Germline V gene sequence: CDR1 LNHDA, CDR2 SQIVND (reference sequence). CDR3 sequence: CASSEDRGTEAFF. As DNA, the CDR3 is TGTGCCAGTAGTGAGGACAGGGGGACTGAAGCTTTCTTT.

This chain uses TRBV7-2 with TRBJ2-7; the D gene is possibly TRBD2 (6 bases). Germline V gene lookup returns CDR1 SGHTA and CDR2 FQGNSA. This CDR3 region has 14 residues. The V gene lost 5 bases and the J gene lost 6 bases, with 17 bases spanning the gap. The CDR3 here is CASSLFRENSEQYF. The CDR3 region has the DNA TGTGCCAGCAGCCTCTTTCGGGAGAATTCCGAGCAGTACTTC. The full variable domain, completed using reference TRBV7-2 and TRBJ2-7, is GAGVSQSPSNKVTEKGKDVELRCDPISGHTALYWYRQSLGQGLEFLIYFQGNSAPDKSGLPSDRFSAERTGGSVSTLTIQRTQQEDSAVYLCASSLFRENSEQYFGPGTRLTVT.

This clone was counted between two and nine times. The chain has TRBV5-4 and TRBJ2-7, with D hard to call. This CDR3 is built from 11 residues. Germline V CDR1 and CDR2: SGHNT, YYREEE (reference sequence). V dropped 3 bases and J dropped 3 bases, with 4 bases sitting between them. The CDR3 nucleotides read TGTGCCAGCAGCTCCCTCTACGAGCAGTACTTC. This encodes CASSSLYEQYF.

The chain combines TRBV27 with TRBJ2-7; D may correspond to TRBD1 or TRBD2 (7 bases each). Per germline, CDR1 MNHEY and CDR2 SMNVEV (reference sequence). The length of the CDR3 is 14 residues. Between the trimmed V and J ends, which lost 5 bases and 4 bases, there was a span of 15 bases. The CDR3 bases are TGTGCCAGCAGTCCAAGGCAGGGGGGGTACGAGCAGTACTTC. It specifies CASSPRQGGYEQYF.

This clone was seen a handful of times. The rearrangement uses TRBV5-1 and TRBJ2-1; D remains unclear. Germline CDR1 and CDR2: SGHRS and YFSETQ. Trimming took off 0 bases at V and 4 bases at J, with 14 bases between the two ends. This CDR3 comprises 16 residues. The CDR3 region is CASSLDSGEWYNEQFF. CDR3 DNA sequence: TGCGCCAGCAGCTTGGATTCAGGAGAGTGGTACAATGAGCAGTTCTTC. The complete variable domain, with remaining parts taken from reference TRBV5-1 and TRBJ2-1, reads KAGVTQTPRYLIKTRGQQVTLSCSPISGHRSVSWYQQTPGQGLQFLFEYFSETQRNKGNFPGRFSGRQFSNSRSEMNVSTLELGDSALYLCASSLDSGEWYNEQFFGPGTRLTVL.

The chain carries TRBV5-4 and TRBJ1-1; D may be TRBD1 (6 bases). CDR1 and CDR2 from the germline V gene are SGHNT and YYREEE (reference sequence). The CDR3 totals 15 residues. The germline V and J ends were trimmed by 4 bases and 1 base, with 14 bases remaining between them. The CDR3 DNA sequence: TGTGCCAGCAGCCCGGCGAGGGGACAGAACACTGAAGCTTTCTTT. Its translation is CASSPARGQNTEAFF.

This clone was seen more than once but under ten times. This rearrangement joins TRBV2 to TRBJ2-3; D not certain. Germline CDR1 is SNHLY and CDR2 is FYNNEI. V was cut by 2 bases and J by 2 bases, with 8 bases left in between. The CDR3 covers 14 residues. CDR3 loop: CASSEWSATDTQYF. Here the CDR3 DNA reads TGTGCCAGCAGTGAATGGTCGGCCACAGATACGCAGTATTTT.

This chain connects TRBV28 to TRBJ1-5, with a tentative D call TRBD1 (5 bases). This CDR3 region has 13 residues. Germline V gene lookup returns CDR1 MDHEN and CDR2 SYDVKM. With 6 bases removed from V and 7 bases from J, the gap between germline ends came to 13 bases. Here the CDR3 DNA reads TGTGCCAGCAGGGGCAGGTGGGACCAGCCCCAGCATTTT. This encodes CASRGRWDQPQHF.

DNA of the CDR3: TGTGCCAGTAGCTTCGCCCGGGACAGGGGCGCCGGGGAGCTGTTTTTT. Protein sequence: CASSFARDRGAGELFF. The rearrangement joins TRBV19 to TRBJ2-2; 10 bases line up with TRBD1. V lost 6 bases to trimming and J lost 6 bases; unmatched junction nucleotides: 10. Germline V gene lookup returns CDR1 LNHDA and CDR2 SQIVND (reference sequence). CDR3 length: 16 residues.

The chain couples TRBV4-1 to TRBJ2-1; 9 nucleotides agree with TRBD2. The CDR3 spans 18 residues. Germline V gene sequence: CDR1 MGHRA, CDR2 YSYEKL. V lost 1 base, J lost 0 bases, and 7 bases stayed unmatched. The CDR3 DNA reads TGCGCCAGCAGCCAAGGGCTAGCGGGGATGAGCTCCTACAATGAGCAGTTCTTC. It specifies CASSQGLAGMSSYNEQFF.

CDR3 region: CASVPSGHTYEQYF. DNA of the CDR3: TGTGCCAGCGTACCGTCGGGACACACCTACGAGCAGTACTTC. The chain couples TRBV2 to TRBJ2-7, with D perhaps matching TRBD1 (6 bases). This CDR3 has 14 amino acids. Germline CDR1 and CDR2: SNHLY and FYNNEI. Trimming removed 8 bases at V and 2 bases at J, with 16 bases between.

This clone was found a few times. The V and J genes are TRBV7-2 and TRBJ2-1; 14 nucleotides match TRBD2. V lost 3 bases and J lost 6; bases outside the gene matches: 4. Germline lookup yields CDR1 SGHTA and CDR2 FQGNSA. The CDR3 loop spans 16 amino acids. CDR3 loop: CASSFLGLAGGNEQFF. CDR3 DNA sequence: TGTGCCAGCAGCTTCCTCGGACTAGCGGGGGGCAATGAGCAGTTCTTC.

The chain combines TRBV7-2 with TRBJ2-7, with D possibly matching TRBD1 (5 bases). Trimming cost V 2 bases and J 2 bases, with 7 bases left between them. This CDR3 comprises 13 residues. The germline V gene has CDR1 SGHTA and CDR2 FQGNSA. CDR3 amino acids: CASSLRQTYEQYF. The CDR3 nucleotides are TGTGCCAGCAGCTTACGACAGACCTACGAGCAGTACTTC.

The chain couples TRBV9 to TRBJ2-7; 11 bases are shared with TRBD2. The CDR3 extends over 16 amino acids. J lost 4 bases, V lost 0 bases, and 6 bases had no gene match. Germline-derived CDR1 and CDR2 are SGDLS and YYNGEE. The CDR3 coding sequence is TGTGCCAGCAGCGTAGGCGGGACTAGCGGAGTGTACGAGCAGTACTTC. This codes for CASSVGGTSGVYEQYF. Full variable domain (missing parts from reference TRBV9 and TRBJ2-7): DSGVTQTPKHLITATGQRVTLRCSPRSGDLSVYWYQQSLDQGLQFLIQYYNGEERAKGNILERFSAQQFPDLHSELNLSSLELGDSALYFCASSVGGTSGVYEQYFGPGTRLTVT.

CDR3 region: CASSLGGTGAYEQYF. In DNA, the CDR3 is TGTGCCAGCAGCTTAGGGGGGACAGGGGCTTACGAGCAGTACTTC. The chain employs TRBV11-2 and TRBJ2-7; 10 bases map to TRBD1. The germline CDR1 and CDR2 sequences are SGHAT and FQNNGV. The CDR3 is 15 amino acids. J gave up 4 bases and V 1 base, and 4 bases lay outside the gene matches. The whole variable domain, filled in from reference TRBV11-2 and TRBJ2-7, reads EAGVAQSPRYKIIEKRQSVAFWCNPISGHATLYWYQQILGQGPKLLIQFQNNGVVDDSQLPKDRFSAERLKGVDSTLKIQPAKLEDSAVYLCASSLGGTGAYEQYFGPGTRLTVT.

The CDR3 bases are TGTGCCAGCATGGATCTAGCGGTGGAGACCCAGTACTTC. It specifies CASMDLAVETQYF. The chain has TRBV6-5 and TRBJ2-5; 7 nucleotides match TRBD2. Trimming cost V 7 bases and J 5 bases; bases outside gene matches: 7. The CDR3 consists of 13 residues. The germline V gene has CDR1 MNHEY and CDR2 SVGAGI.

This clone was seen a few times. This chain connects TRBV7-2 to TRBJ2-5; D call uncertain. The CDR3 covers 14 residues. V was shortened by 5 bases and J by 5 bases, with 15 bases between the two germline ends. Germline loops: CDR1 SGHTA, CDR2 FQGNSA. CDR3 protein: CASSHPTSPETQYF. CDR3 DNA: TGTGCCAGCAGCCATCCTACTTCCCCGGAGACCCAGTACTTC.

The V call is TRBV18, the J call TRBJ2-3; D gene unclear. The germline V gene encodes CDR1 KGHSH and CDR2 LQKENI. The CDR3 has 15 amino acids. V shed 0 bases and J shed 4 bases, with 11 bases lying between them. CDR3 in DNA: TGTGCCAGCTCACCACCTGGCAGGAGTTCAGATACGCAGTATTTT. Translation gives CASSPPGRSSDTQYF.

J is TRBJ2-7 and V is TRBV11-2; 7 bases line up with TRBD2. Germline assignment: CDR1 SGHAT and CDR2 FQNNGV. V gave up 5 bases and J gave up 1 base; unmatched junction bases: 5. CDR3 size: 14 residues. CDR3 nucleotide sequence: TGTGCCAGCAGCACGGGACTATTATCCTACGAGCAGTACTTC. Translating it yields CASSTGLLSYEQYF.

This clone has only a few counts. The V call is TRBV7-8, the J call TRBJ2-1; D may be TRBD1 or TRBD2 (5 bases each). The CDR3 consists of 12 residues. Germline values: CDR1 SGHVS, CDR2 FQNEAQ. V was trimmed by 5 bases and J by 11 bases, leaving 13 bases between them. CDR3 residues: CASSQRDPQQFF. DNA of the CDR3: TGTGCCAGCAGCCAACGGGACCCTCAGCAGTTCTTC.

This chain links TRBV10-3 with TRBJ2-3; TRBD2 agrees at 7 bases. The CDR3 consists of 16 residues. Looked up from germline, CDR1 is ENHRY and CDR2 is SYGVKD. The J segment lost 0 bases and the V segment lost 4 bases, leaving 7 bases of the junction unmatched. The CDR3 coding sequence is TGTGCCATCAGTGCGTCTAGCGGAGCTAGCACAGATACGCAGTATTTT. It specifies CAISASSGASTDTQYF.

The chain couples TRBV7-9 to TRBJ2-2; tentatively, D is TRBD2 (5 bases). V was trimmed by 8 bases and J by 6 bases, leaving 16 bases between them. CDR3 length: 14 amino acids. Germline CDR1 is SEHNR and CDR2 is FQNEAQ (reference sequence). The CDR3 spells CASVPRGSAGELFF. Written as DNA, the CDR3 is TGTGCCAGCGTGCCCCGGGGTTCCGCCGGGGAGCTGTTTTTT. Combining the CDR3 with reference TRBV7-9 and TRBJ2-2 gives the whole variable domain DTGVSQNPRHKITKRGQNVTFRCDPISEHNRLYWYRQTLGQGPEFLTYFQNEAQLEKSRLLSDRFSAERPKGSFSTLEIQRTEQGDSAMYLCASVPRGSAGELFFGEGSRLTVL.

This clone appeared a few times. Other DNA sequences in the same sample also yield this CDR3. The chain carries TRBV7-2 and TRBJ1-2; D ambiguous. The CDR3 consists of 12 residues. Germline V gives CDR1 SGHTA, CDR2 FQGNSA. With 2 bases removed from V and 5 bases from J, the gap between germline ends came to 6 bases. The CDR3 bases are TGTGCCAGCAGCTTATCGGGGTATGGCTACACCTTC. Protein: CASSLSGYGYTF. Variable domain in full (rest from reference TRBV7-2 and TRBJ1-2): GAGVSQSPSNKVTEKGKDVELRCDPISGHTALYWYRQSLGQGLEFLIYFQGNSAPDKSGLPSDRFSAERTGGSVSTLTIQRTQQEDSAVYLCASSLSGYGYTFGSGTRLTVV.

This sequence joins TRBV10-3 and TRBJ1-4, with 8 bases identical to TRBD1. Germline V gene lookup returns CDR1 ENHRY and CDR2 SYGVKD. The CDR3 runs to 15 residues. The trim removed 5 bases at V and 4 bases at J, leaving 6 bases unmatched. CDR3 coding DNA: TGTGCCATCAGTTCTCAGGGGGCCGATAATGAAAAACTGTTTTTT. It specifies CAISSQGADNEKLFF.

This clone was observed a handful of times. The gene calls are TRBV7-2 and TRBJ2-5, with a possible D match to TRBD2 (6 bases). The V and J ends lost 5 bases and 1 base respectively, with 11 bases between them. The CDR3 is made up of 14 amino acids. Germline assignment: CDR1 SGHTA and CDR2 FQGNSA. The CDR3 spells CASSRDFLQETQYF. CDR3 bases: TGTGCCAGCAGCCGGGACTTCCTCCAAGAGACCCAGTACTTC.

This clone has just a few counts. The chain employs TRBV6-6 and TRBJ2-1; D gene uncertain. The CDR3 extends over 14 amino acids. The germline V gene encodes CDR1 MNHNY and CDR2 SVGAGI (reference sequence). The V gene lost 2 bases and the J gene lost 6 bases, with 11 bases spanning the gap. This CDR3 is CASSYGLQINEQFF. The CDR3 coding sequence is TGTGCCAGCAGTTACGGGTTACAGATCAATGAGCAGTTCTTC.

The CDR3 loop reads CASSQTSGIYNEQFF. CDR3 sequence (DNA): TGTGCCAGCAGCCAGACTAGCGGGATCTACAATGAGCAGTTCTTC. V usage is TRBV5-4 and J usage is TRBJ2-1; 11 nucleotides align to TRBD2. V shed 4 bases, J shed 3 bases, and the junction held 3 bases outside the gene matches. This CDR3 contains 15 residues. CDR1 is SGHNT, CDR2 YYREEE, per germline (reference sequence).

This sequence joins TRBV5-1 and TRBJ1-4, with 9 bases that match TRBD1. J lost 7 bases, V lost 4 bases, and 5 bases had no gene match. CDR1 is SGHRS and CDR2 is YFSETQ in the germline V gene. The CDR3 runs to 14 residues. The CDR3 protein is CASSPDRGSEKLFF. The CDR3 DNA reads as TGCGCCAGCAGCCCCGACAGGGGGAGTGAAAAACTGTTTTTT.

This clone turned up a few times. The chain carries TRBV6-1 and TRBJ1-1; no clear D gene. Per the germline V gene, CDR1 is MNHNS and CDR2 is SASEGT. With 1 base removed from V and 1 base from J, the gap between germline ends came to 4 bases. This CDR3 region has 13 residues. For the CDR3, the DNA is TGTGCCAGCAGTGAAGGAAGGAACACTGAAGCTTTCTTT. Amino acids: CASSEGRNTEAFF.

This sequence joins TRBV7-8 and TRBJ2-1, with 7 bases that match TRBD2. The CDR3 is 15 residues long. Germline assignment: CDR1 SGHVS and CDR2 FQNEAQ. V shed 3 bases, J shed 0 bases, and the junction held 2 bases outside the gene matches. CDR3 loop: CASSFGGSSYNEQFF. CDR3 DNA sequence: TGTGCCAGCAGCTTTGGCGGGAGCTCCTACAATGAGCAGTTCTTC.

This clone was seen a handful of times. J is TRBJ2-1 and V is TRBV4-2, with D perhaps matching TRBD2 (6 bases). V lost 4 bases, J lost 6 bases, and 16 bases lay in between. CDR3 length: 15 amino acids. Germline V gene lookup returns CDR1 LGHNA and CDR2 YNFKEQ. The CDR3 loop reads CASSRRDLGGNEQFF. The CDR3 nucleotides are TGTGCCAGCAGCCGACGGGACTTGGGAGGCAATGAGCAGTTCTTC.

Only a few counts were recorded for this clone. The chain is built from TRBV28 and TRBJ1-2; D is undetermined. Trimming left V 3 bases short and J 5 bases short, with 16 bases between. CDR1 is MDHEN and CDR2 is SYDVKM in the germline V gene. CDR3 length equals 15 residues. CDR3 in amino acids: CASSFVGSFGYGYTF. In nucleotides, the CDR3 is TGTGCCAGCAGTTTTGTAGGTTCCTTTGGGTATGGCTACACCTTC.